This TCR beta chain emerged from a study of shared clonotypes between healthy human individuals (dated by TCRdb to 2018 to 2021). The study in broad terms: Three men and a couple of women, aged 18 to 49 years, made up the cohort. For each donor, three plates each were used for CD4 naive and CD4 memory, two plates were used for CD8 naive, and one plate was used for CD8 memory. The study deeply sequenced blood TCR repertoires of five healthy adults to estimate repertoire size and the extent of clonotype sharing between individuals. To increase sequencing depth and limit assay-specific biases, different laboratories used diverse techniques to prepare libraries and sequence TCR repertoires. Each donor's leukapheresis produced roughly between roughly 0.85 and 9 billion PBMCs.

The donors were healthy, HIV-negative adults with no recently reported acute infections or vaccinations. Every donor was a Caucasian adult residing in Nashville, Tennessee, USA. CD4+ T cells were enriched by magnetic negative selection; naive cells were then positively selected on CD45RA, and the negative fraction formed the memory subset. Blood was collected by leukapheresis, and PBMCs were isolated by Ficoll-Histopaque density gradient centrifugation and then cryopreserved in liquid nitrogen vapor phase. Analytical flow cytometry was used to check the purity and quantity of every magnetically sorted T cell population. Genomic DNA was isolated from each sorted fraction and quantified by UV absorbance on a Nanodrop 2000c. CDR1 and CDR2 are drawn from the germline V gene: SGDLS, YYNGEE. Its CDR3 holds 14 amino acids, cysteine through phenylalanine. Of the read, only the CDR3 DNA is kept; its 42 bases are in frame from base 1. V gives up 0 bases and J gives up 3 bases, and the segment between their germline ends measures 10 bases.

TCR CDR3 regions were amplified from genomic DNA by multiplex PCR using the deep immunoSEQ assay. For each cell subset, the extracted genomic DNA was distributed evenly across all wells of several immunoSEQ 96-well plates, and each plate served as one replicate. Each replicate PCR for sorted subsets received 200 ng genomic DNA, equal to some 32,000 T cell genomes. Purified libraries were quantified with a Qubit 3.0 fluorometer, sized on a Bioanalyzer 2100, and re-quantified with the KAPA Library Quantification kit. Every immunoSEQ 96-well plate was sequenced on a separate single-read 150-cycle Illumina NextSeq 550 flow cell. The study's own analysis went as follows. Because only junctional sequences without quality scores were contained in the immunoSEQ output, filtering matching that applied to full-length reads could not be performed. Sequences were annotated with PyIR, a Python wrapper for IgBLAST v1.9, and V/J genes and CDR3 were assigned using IMGT germline references. Reads were filtered out if the reads had weak V/J assignments (E-value above 1e-6), no CDR3, stop codons, out-of-frame junctions, or ambiguous translated residues. A V3J clonotype was defined by an identical inferred V gene, J gene, and CDR3 amino acid sequence. To compute the percentage overlap between repertoires, the number of shared unique clonotypes was divided by the size of the smaller repertoire. Three approaches were used to assess repertoire richness: RTK rarefaction, the Chao1 estimator, and Recon v2.1 estimates of unobserved clonotypes. For all TCRbeta clonotypes obtained by the gDNA method from a handful of donors, generation probabilities were computed with OLGA. TCRdb holds this immuneACCESS table with in-frame rearrangements only. Some clones are missing; in checked studies, unresolved V genes explain under half, and the rest has no known cause. The D gene and trimming were derived from the DNA, and the V and J assignments and clone size from that table. The sample includes 950,000 to 1,200,000 clones, with roughly 80% observed a single time. The ten largest clones capture more than 0.85% of the sample.

This clone was seen a few times. Its antigen is still unknown. Within one base of it there is no much larger clone, and no base qualities were kept. Beyond this particular receptor, the publication reports: Sampling was restricted to blood, and TCR repertoires in tissue are likely to differ from TCR repertoires in blood. Sharing across a handful of donors was observed for 4.5% to 6.5% of naive CD4, over 3% of naive CD8, 2% to 2.5% of memory CD4, and 0.4% of memory CD8 clonotypes. The small number of donors limited the genetic and exposure-history diversity represented. Pairwise subsampling led to the expectation that sequencing depth would affect the degree of clonotype sharing among donors. Naive subsets generally had larger estimated clonotype richness than memory subsets. Rarefaction of sorted-subset datasets indicated incomplete sequencing despite the large sequencing depth. Higher generation probabilities were observed for clonotypes shared by all four sorted-subset donors than for non-shared clonotypes.

Material for sequencing was memory CD4+ T cells from PBMCs. The intended sense of this specimen's cell subset or site label: CD45RA-negative fraction. The chain links TRBV9 with TRBJ2-7, with TRBD2 as a weak D call on 6 bases. This TCR was recovered from a man aged 18 to 35 in good health. Some clones in this sample may be carry-over from other donors' samples. The CDR3 in this case is CASSVGASVYEQYF. The nucleotide sequence reads TGTGCCAGCAGCGTAGGCGCTAGCGTCTACGAGCAGTACTTC.